Presented here are 24 T cell receptor beta chains from one specimen sequenced in a study of cytomegalovirus exposure and HLA in healthy donors. Primers for the PCR totalled 60 Vbeta and 13 Jbeta. Produced via immunoSEQ multiplex PCR; TCRdb's table is partial and in-frame only. The sample holds 150,000 to 200,000 clones, less than 85% seen once. Input material: PBMCs. These receptors were collected from a man in his sixties in good health and CMV-seronegative.

The chain employs TRBV28 and TRBJ2-6; D is perhaps TRBD2 (5 bases). The CDR3 sequence is 17 residues long. V was trimmed by 6 bases and J by 0 bases, leaving 15 bases between them. CDR1 and CDR2 (germline): MDHEN, SYDVKM. The CDR3 region is CASSQWGVGSGANVLTF. In nucleotides, the CDR3 is TGTGCCAGCAGCCAATGGGGAGTCGGCTCTGGGGCCAACGTCCTGACTTTC.

This clone was recorded only once. The chain uses TRBV5-1 and TRBJ1-3; TRBD1 might be the D (6 bases). CDR1 is SGHRS and CDR2 is YFSETQ in the germline V gene. Trimming pared 0 bases from V and 1 base from J, leaving 14 bases between. The CDR3 has 17 amino acids. The CDR3 sequence is CASSLGSGVGSGNTIYF. The CDR3, as DNA: TGCGCCAGCAGCTTGGGCTCAGGGGTAGGGTCTGGAAACACCATATATTTT.

This chain joins TRBV7-2 and TRBJ1-2; unclear D gene. This CDR3 has 12 residues. The ends were cut back, 3 bases at V and 4 bases at J, with 6 bases in the middle. Per germline, CDR1 SGHTA and CDR2 FQGNSA. The CDR3 DNA reads TGTGCCAGCAGCTTCCTGTCCTATGGCTACACCTTC. Translation gives CASSFLSYGYTF.

The table lists this clone with a count of one. The chain links TRBV5-1 to TRBJ1-6, with 8 bases lining up with TRBD1. CDR1 and CDR2 (germline): SGHRS, YFSETQ. The J segment lost 12 bases and the V segment lost 2 bases, leaving 4 bases of the junction unmatched. The CDR3 loop spans 13 amino acids. The CDR3 loop is CASSLSGQEPLHF. The CDR3 nucleotides read TGCGCCAGCAGCTTATCGGGACAGGAACCCCTCCACTTT.

The V call is TRBV5-1, the J call TRBJ2-7, with unresolved D. Trimming stripped 2 bases from V and 6 bases from J, with 9 bases between. The germline gives CDR1 SGHRS, CDR2 YFSETQ. This CDR3 has 12 amino acids. The CDR3 DNA sequence: TGCGCCAGCAGCTTTACCACGGGCGAGCAGTACTTC. Residues: CASSFTTGEQYF.

This chain joins TRBV5-1 and TRBJ2-2; tentative D call: TRBD1 (6 bases). Germline V gene sequence: CDR1 SGHRS, CDR2 YFSETQ. This CDR3 is 15 amino acids long. Trimming left V 6 bases short and J 6 bases short, with 18 bases between. CDR3 in amino acids: CASKNGWGPAGELFF. CDR3 bases: TGCGCCAGCAAAAATGGCTGGGGGCCGGCCGGGGAGCTGTTTTTT.

In nucleotides, the CDR3 is TGTGCCAGCAGTTACTCAGCGGGCAGGGTCGACGAGCAGTACTTC. Protein product: CASSYSAGRVDEQYF. V gene TRBV6-5 combines with J gene TRBJ2-7; maybe TRBD2 (6 bases). The CDR3 has 15 amino acids. Germline-derived CDR1 and CDR2 are MNHEY and SVGAGI. Deletions cut 0 bases from V and 5 bases from J, with 14 bases between.

The chain has TRBV5-1 and TRBJ1-5; D ambiguous. The CDR3 has 15 residues. Germline CDR1 reads SGHRS; CDR2 reads YFSETQ. The V end lost 2 bases, the J end lost 3 bases, and 12 bases lay between the germline ends. The DNA for the CDR3 is TGCGCCAGCAGCTTAGAAGGAGATCCCAATCAGCCCCAGCATTTT. This translates into CASSLEGDPNQPQHF.

The genes are TRBV2 and TRBJ1-2, with 11 bases that match TRBD1. CDR3 size: 16 residues. The junction had 12 bases not matched to a gene; V was cut back by 4 bases and J by 8 bases. Germline lookup yields CDR1 SNHLY and CDR2 FYNNEI. The CDR3 DNA sequence: TGTGCCAGCAGTGGGTCCGGGACAGGGGGGGTCATAGGCTACACCTTC. It translates to CASSGSGTGGVIGYTF. The full variable domain, rest sourced from reference TRBV2 and TRBJ1-2, is EPEVTQTPSHQVTQMGQEVILRCVPISNHLYFYWYRQILGQKVEFLVSFYNNEISEKSEIFDDQFSVERPDGSNFTLKIRSTKLEDSAMYFCASSGSGTGGVIGYTFGSGTRLTVV.

The rearrangement links TRBV10-3 to TRBJ1-1; 8 bases line up with TRBD1. Germline V CDR1 and CDR2: ENHRY, SYGVKD. The CDR3 covers 15 residues. With 7 bases clipped from V and 1 base from J, the junction kept 8 bases outside the gene matches. For the CDR3, the DNA is TGTGCCATCACTAGAGGGGGGACAGGGAACACTGAAGCTTTCTTT. Protein product: CAITRGGTGNTEAFF.

This clone was seen more than once but under ten times. The chain carries TRBV15 and TRBJ2-5; maybe TRBD1 (5 bases). Germline assignment: CDR1 LNHNV and CDR2 YYDKDF (reference sequence). This CDR3 comprises 14 residues. V shed 5 bases and J shed 1 base, with 11 bases lying between them. DNA for the CDR3: TGTGCCACCAGCCTGGATGGGGCCCAAGAGACCCAGTACTTC. Protein: CATSLDGAQETQYF.

This chain connects TRBV5-6 to TRBJ1-5; a weak D match, TRBD1 (5 bases). CDR3 length: 14 residues. V lost 7 bases and J lost 6, with 17 bases in between. Germline V gene sequence: CDR1 SGHDT, CDR2 YYEEEE. The DNA for the CDR3 is TGTGCCAGCGGATTGGCAGGGTATCCTCAGCCCCAGCATTTT. Encoded protein: CASGLAGYPQPQHF.

V and J are TRBV7-6 and TRBJ2-7, with TRBD1 matching over 7 bases. CDR3 length: 15 amino acids. Germline trimming cut 4 bases from V and 6 bases from J; bases unmatched to any gene: 12. Germline assignment: CDR1 SGHVS and CDR2 FNYEAQ. Here the CDR3 DNA reads TGTGCCAGCAGCTCGTATACCACACAGGGGTTCGAGCAGTACTTC. This gives the protein CASSSYTTQGFEQYF.

The rearrangement links TRBV5-4 to TRBJ2-3; maybe TRBD2 (7 bases). The CDR3 length is 16 residues. CDR1 and CDR2 (germline): SGHNT, YYREEE (reference sequence). Trimming stripped 4 bases from V and 4 bases from J, with 19 bases between. CDR3 DNA: TGTGCCAGCAGCCACCCTAGCGGAGGGGGGGCAGATACGCAGTATTTT. Its protein is CASSHPSGGGADTQYF. Full variable domain (missing parts from reference TRBV5-4 and TRBJ2-3): ETGVTQSPTHLIKTRGQQVTLRCSSQSGHNTVSWYQQALGQGPQFIFQYYREEENGRGNFPPRFSGLQFPNYSSELNVNALELDDSALYLCASSHPSGGGADTQYFGPGTRLTVL.

This chain joins TRBV27 and TRBJ2-7, with D perhaps matching TRBD2 (8 bases). Trimming cost V 3 bases and J 1 base, with 13 bases left between them. Germline CDR1 is MNHEY and CDR2 is SMNVEV (reference sequence). The CDR3 runs to 15 residues. The CDR3 here is CASSFREGASYEQYF. CDR3 sequence (DNA): TGTGCCAGCAGTTTCCGGGAGGGGGCGTCCTACGAGCAGTACTTC.

The chain uses TRBV30 and TRBJ1-5, with D tentatively TRBD1 (6 bases). The length of the CDR3 is 17 residues. Trimming cost V 3 bases and J 2 bases, with 20 bases left between them. Germline V gives CDR1 GTSNPN, CDR2 SVGIG (reference sequence). CDR3 sequence: CAWRGGGLRYRNQPQHF. CDR3 bases: TGTGCCTGGAGAGGGGGGGGACTCCGATATCGCAATCAGCCCCAGCATTTT.

J is TRBJ1-2 and V is TRBV19; the D gene is possibly TRBD1 (6 bases). V lost 6 bases, J lost 3 bases, and 17 bases lay in between. The CDR3 is made up of 15 amino acids. Germline V lookup: CDR1 LNHDA, CDR2 SQIVND (reference sequence). Written as DNA, the CDR3 is TGTGCCAGTAGACACCTCGGGGGGCTCGACTATGGCTACACCTTC. Translating it yields CASRHLGGLDYGYTF.

The rearrangement links TRBV14 to TRBJ1-3, with TRBD1 matching over 8 bases. CDR1 and CDR2 (germline): SGHDN, FVKESK. With 6 bases clipped from V and 3 bases from J, the junction kept 4 bases outside the gene matches. The CDR3 runs 14 residues. The CDR3 loop reads CASSHGTGGNTIYF. The CDR3 region has the DNA TGTGCCAGCAGTCACGGGACAGGTGGAAACACCATATATTTT.

V gene TRBV7-2 combines with J gene TRBJ1-1; D gene ambiguous. CDR3 length: 12 amino acids. Per germline, CDR1 SGHTA and CDR2 FQGNSA. Trimming stripped 5 bases from V and 8 bases from J, with 12 bases between. The CDR3 coding sequence is TGTGCCAGCAGCCCAGACACCTCAGAAGCTTTCTTT. Amino acids: CASSPDTSEAFF.

The J gene is TRBJ1-6, the V gene TRBV7-3; 10 bases are a match to TRBD1. This CDR3 region has 17 residues. Germline CDR1 reads SGHTA; CDR2 reads FQGTGA. V dropped 5 bases and J dropped 3; count of bases not matched to a gene: 7. The CDR3 sequence: CASSPWTGGNYNSPLHF. The CDR3 DNA sequence: TGTGCCAGCAGCCCTTGGACAGGGGGGAACTATAATTCACCCCTCCACTTT.

This clone showed up just once. The chain recombines TRBV4-3 with TRBJ2-5; 10 nucleotides agree with TRBD2. CDR1 is LGHNA and CDR2 is YSLEER in the germline V gene. The CDR3 consists of 15 residues. Trimming cost V 1 base and J 5 bases; bases outside gene matches: 4. CDR3 sequence: CASSQALAGRETQYF. CDR3 bases: TGCGCCAGCAGCCAAGCACTAGCGGGGAGGGAGACCCAGTACTTC.

The chain employs TRBV6-1 and TRBJ2-7; TRBD1 matches 9 bases. Germline V lookup: CDR1 MNHNS, CDR2 SASEGT. This CDR3 is 16 amino acids long. V lost 0 bases to trimming and J lost 2 bases; unmatched junction nucleotides: 5. CDR3 bases: TGTGCCAGCAGTGAAGCGGGACAGGGAACTCCCTACGAGCAGTACTTC. This gives the protein CASSEAGQGTPYEQYF.

This chain connects TRBV11-3 to TRBJ2-6; possible D gene TRBD1, 5 bases. Trimming cost V 0 bases and J 2 bases, with 14 bases left between them. CDR1 SGHNT and CDR2 YENEEA come from the germline V gene. The CDR3 covers 18 residues. The CDR3 DNA reads TGTGCCAGCAGCTTAGAGCAGGGTGGAAGCACTGGGGCCAACGTCCTGACTTTC. Translating gives CASSLEQGGSTGANVLTF.

V gene TRBV7-9 combines with J gene TRBJ1-2; D is unclear. The CDR3 consists of 13 residues. V lost 2 bases, J lost 5 bases, and 9 bases lay in between. CDR1 and CDR2 from the germline V gene are SEHNR and FQNEAQ (reference sequence). The CDR3 coding sequence is TGTGCCAGCAGCTTATTATCGAGATATGGCTACACCTTC. Residues: CASSLLSRYGYTF.